The 16 T cell receptor beta chains below were found in one sample sequenced in a study of control samples from healthy donors and cancer patients. The data were produced by immunoSEQ multiplex PCR, yet TCRdb's version contains in-frame clones alone and is incomplete. The sample contains some 64,000 clones, about 90% of which appear only once. Sequencing was done on a sample of PBMCs. These receptor sequences come from a woman aged 45-60 years with head and neck cancer.

The chain is built from TRBV4-2 and TRBJ2-3; no firm D call. The germline gives CDR1 LGHNA, CDR2 YNFKEQ. CDR3 length: 16 amino acids. The germline V and J ends were trimmed by 0 bases and 5 bases, with 15 bases remaining between them. This chain's CDR3 is CASSQEAPPRVDTQYF. The CDR3 nucleotides are TGTGCCAGCAGCCAAGAGGCTCCCCCTAGGGTAGATACGCAGTATTTT.

The chain joins TRBV28 to TRBJ1-3, with D unresolved. This CDR3 has 17 residues. Trimming shortened V by 2 bases and J by 0 bases, and 14 bases separated the two germline ends. Looked up from germline, CDR1 is MDHEN and CDR2 is SYDVKM. The CDR3 here is CASSLNVGPNSGNTIYF. CDR3 coding DNA: TGTGCCAGCAGTTTAAATGTTGGGCCGAACTCTGGAAACACCATATATTTT.

This sequence joins TRBV18 and TRBJ2-7; no definite D call. Germline V gene lookup returns CDR1 KGHSH and CDR2 LQKENI. The V end lost 5 bases, the J end lost 6 bases, and 11 bases lay between the germline ends. This CDR3 has 12 residues. The CDR3 coding sequence is TGTGCCAGCTCAGACGGCACGCGCGAGCAGTACTTC. Residues: CASSDGTREQYF.

J is TRBJ2-3 and V is TRBV4-2; D is uncertain. Trimming took 0 bases from V and 1 from J, leaving 8 bases between them. The CDR3 totals 15 residues. Germline V CDR1 and CDR2: LGHNA, YNFKEQ. The CDR3 spells CASSQEGRGTDTQYF. The CDR3 DNA reads TGTGCCAGCAGCCAAGAGGGTAGGGGCACAGATACGCAGTATTTT.

The J gene is TRBJ1-1, the V gene TRBV9; perhaps TRBD1 as D (5 bases). CDR1 and CDR2 from the germline V gene are SGDLS and YYNGEE. The CDR3 is made up of 18 amino acids. Between the trimmed V and J ends, which lost 2 bases and 0 bases, there was a span of 20 bases. In DNA form, the CDR3 reads TGTGCCAGCAGCGTCCGCGGGGGAGGGGTTGGGGTGAACACTGAAGCTTTCTTT. This gives the protein CASSVRGGGVGVNTEAFF.

This chain links TRBV28 with TRBJ1-5; D is possibly TRBD1 (5 bases). The CDR3 contains 14 residues. In germline, CDR1 is MDHEN, CDR2 SYDVKM. The V gene lost 3 bases and the J gene lost 6 bases, with 12 bases spanning the gap. CDR3 nucleotide sequence: TGTGCCAGCAGTTTGCGGGGCCCCTCTCAGCCCCAGCATTTT. Translated, it gives CASSLRGPSQPQHF.

The genes are TRBV7-9 and TRBJ2-7; D call uncertain. The CDR3 is 15 residues long. Per the germline V gene, CDR1 is SEHNR and CDR2 is FQNEAQ (reference sequence). Trimming removed 1 base from V and 5 bases from J, with 15 bases in between. Here the CDR3 reads CASSLGQSPPDEQYF. CDR3 nucleotide sequence: TGTGCCAGCAGCTTAGGTCAGTCCCCCCCGGACGAGCAGTACTTC.

V usage is TRBV28 and J usage is TRBJ1-2; no reliable D call. The germline gives CDR1 MDHEN, CDR2 SYDVKM. V lost 5 bases and J 2 bases, leaving 9 bases between the germline ends. This CDR3 comprises 13 residues. The CDR3 loop is CASSLEGNYGYTF. DNA for the CDR3: TGTGCCAGCAGTCTTGAGGGAAACTATGGCTACACCTTC.

The CDR3 DNA reads as TGTGCCAGCAGCTTAGACAGGTGGGATCAGCCCCAGCATTTT. Protein product: CASSLDRWDQPQHF. This sequence joins TRBV7-9 and TRBJ1-5, with a tentative D call TRBD1 (5 bases). Germline lookup yields CDR1 SEHNR and CDR2 FQNEAQ (reference sequence). This CDR3 comprises 14 residues. Trimming cost V 1 base and J 5 bases, with 9 bases left between them.

The CDR3 region is CASSEGRVKTGGEYGYTF. In nucleotides, the CDR3 is TGTGCCAGCAGTGAAGGTCGGGTTAAGACAGGCGGGGAGTATGGCTACACCTTC. The V gene is TRBV25-1, the J gene TRBJ1-2; TRBD1 is a possible D gene (6 bases). CDR1 and CDR2 (germline): MGHDK, SYGVNS. This CDR3 is built from 18 residues. V was trimmed by 2 bases and J by 5 bases, leaving 24 bases between them.

This chain uses TRBV2 with TRBJ1-1; a weak D match, TRBD1 (5 bases). The ends were cut back, 7 bases at V and 0 bases at J, with 12 bases in the middle. This CDR3 is built from 14 residues. Germline CDR1 reads SNHLY; CDR2 reads FYNNEI. The CDR3 region is CASTRTTVNTEAFF. DNA of the CDR3: TGTGCCAGCACCAGGACAACTGTGAACACTGAAGCTTTCTTT. The full variable domain, rest sourced from reference TRBV2 and TRBJ1-1, is EPEVTQTPSHQVTQMGQEVILRCVPISNHLYFYWYRQILGQKVEFLVSFYNNEISEKSEIFDDQFSVERPDGSNFTLKIRSTKLEDSAMYFCASTRTTVNTEAFFGQGTRLTVV.

The genes are TRBV9 and TRBJ2-6, with D unclear. The CDR3 is made up of 14 amino acids. The ends were cut back, 0 bases at V and 6 bases at J, with 7 bases in the middle. Germline CDR1 is SGDLS and CDR2 is YYNGEE. CDR3 DNA sequence: TGTGCCAGCAGCGTAGCTACTACGGCCAACGTCCTGACTTTC. Amino acid sequence: CASSVATTANVLTF.

As concerns this clone: Other DNA sequences in this sample translate to the same CDR3. The chain uses TRBV19 and TRBJ2-5; D is undetermined. V lost 6 bases to trimming and J lost 2 bases, with 4 bases between them. The CDR3 contains 11 residues. Germline lookup yields CDR1 LNHDA and CDR2 SQIVND (reference sequence). CDR3 in DNA: TGTGCCAGTAGGGGACAAGAGACCCAGTACTTC. Protein sequence: CASRGQETQYF.

The chain carries TRBV4-2 and TRBJ2-5; TRBD2 might be the D (6 bases). From germline, CDR1 is LGHNA and CDR2 YNFKEQ. The CDR3 consists of 14 residues. Trimming removed 0 bases at V and 5 bases at J, with 10 bases between. CDR3 sequence: CASSQERGSETQYF. The CDR3 coding sequence is TGTGCCAGCAGCCAAGAGCGGGGAAGCGAGACCCAGTACTTC.

The chain employs TRBV7-6 and TRBJ1-5; 10 nucleotides align to TRBD1. Germline trimming cut 5 bases from V and 6 bases from J; bases unmatched to any gene: 10. Per germline, CDR1 SGHVS and CDR2 FNYEAQ. This CDR3 is built from 16 residues. The chain's CDR3 is CASSLTGGEEGQPQHF. The CDR3 coding sequence is TGTGCCAGCAGCCTGACAGGGGGCGAAGAGGGTCAGCCCCAGCATTTT.

This sequence joins TRBV5-1 and TRBJ1-1, with D perhaps matching TRBD1 (5 bases). V was cut by 2 bases and J by 5 bases, with 13 bases left in between. The CDR3 consists of 14 residues. The V gene's germline CDR1 is SGHRS and CDR2 YFSETQ. In nucleotides, the CDR3 is TGCGCCAGCAGCTTACGGCAGGGTGGGACTGAAGCTTTCTTT. It translates to CASSLRQGGTEAFF. Looking up the rest from reference TRBV5-1 and TRBJ1-1 gives the full variable domain: KAGVTQTPRYLIKTRGQQVTLSCSPISGHRSVSWYQQTPGQGLQFLFEYFSETQRNKGNFPGRFSGRQFSNSRSEMNVSTLELGDSALYLCASSLRQGGTEAFFGQGTRLTVV.